This entry lists 10 T cell receptor beta chains sequenced from one sample in a study of CD8 T cells in Susac syndrome. RNA in amounts of about 0.5 to 1 ug was reverse transcribed with random hexamers. TCRdb independently ran MiXCR on the immunoSEQ multiplex PCR reads; one entry per CDR3 protein. The sample includes roughly 150,000 distinct CDR3 sequences, roughly 94% of them seen just once. The sample comprised CD4+ T cells from PBMCs. Receptor source: a human donor with multiple sclerosis.

The V call is TRBV15, the J call TRBJ1-3; D is unresolved. Between the trimmed V and J ends, which lost 0 bases and 0 bases, there was a span of 9 bases. CDR3 length: 16 residues. Per germline, CDR1 LNHNV and CDR2 YYDKDF (reference sequence). The CDR3 nucleotides are TGTGCCACCAGCAGAGATCCAGGACCCTCTGGAAACACCATATATTTT. Translating it yields CATSRDPGPSGNTIYF.

In this sample, this clonotype turned up once. The chain is built from TRBV7-8 and TRBJ1-1, with 9 bases that match TRBD1. J gave up 4 bases and V 4 bases, and 13 bases lay outside the gene matches. CDR3 size: 17 residues. In germline, CDR1 is SGHVS, CDR2 FQNEAQ. The CDR3 nucleotides are TGTGCCAGCAGCTCTGCACAGGGGGCGAATATTATCACTGAAGCTTTCTTT. This codes for CASSSAQGANIITEAFF. Filled out from reference TRBV7-8 and TRBJ1-1, the complete variable domain reads GAGVSQSPRYKVAKRGQDVALRCDPISGHVSLFWYQQALGQGPEFLTYFQNEAQLDKSGLPSDRFFAERPEGSVSTLKIQRTQQEDSAVYLCASSSAQGANIITEAFFGQGTRLTVV.

The rearrangement uses TRBV9 and TRBJ2-3, with 10 bases identical to TRBD2. Germline CDR1 is SGDLS and CDR2 is YYNGEE. The length of the CDR3 is 15 residues. Trimming cost V 6 bases and J 4 bases; bases outside gene matches: 8. CDR3 bases: TGTGCCAGCAACCCCACAGCGGGAGGGGCAGATACGCAGTATTTT. Translation: CASNPTAGGADTQYF. Drawing the rest from reference TRBV9 and TRBJ2-3, the complete variable domain is DSGVTQTPKHLITATGQRVTLRCSPRSGDLSVYWYQQSLDQGLQFLIQYYNGEERAKGNILERFSAQQFPDLHSELNLSSLELGDSALYFCASNPTAGGADTQYFGPGTRLTVL.

This chain links TRBV10-3 with TRBJ2-6; 8 bases are shared with TRBD1. This CDR3 has 17 residues. J gave up 3 bases and V 2 bases, and 6 bases lay outside the gene matches. CDR1 is ENHRY and CDR2 is SYGVKD in the germline V gene. CDR3 amino acids: CAISEQGAPGGANVLTF. The CDR3 coding sequence is TGTGCCATCAGTGAGCAGGGGGCGCCTGGTGGGGCCAACGTCCTGACTTTC.

This clonotype was found a few times. J is TRBJ2-7 and V is TRBV29-1; D is uncertain. This CDR3 comprises 13 residues. Trimming took 4 bases from V and 0 from J, leaving 10 bases between them. Germline values: CDR1 SQVTM, CDR2 ANQGSEA. As DNA, the CDR3 is TGCAGCGTTGTGGACGTAGCCTCCTACGAGCAGTACTTC. Encoded protein: CSVVDVASYEQYF.

The rearrangement joins TRBV5-4 to TRBJ2-4, with 8 bases identical to TRBD1. Germline CDR1 and CDR2: SGHNT and YYREEE (reference sequence). CDR3 length equals 13 residues. The V and J ends lost 4 bases and 7 bases, in that order; junction bases with no gene match: 4. In nucleotides, the CDR3 is TGTGCCAGCAGCCGCGACAGGGGTAACATTCAGTACTTC. Translated: CASSRDRGNIQYF.

The chain recombines TRBV10-3 with TRBJ2-3; 12 bases map to TRBD2. V shed 10 bases and J 4 bases; nucleotides not matched to a gene: 6. The CDR3 contains 14 residues. CDR1 and CDR2 from the germline V gene are ENHRY and SYGVKD. The chain's CDR3 is CATETSGSSDTQYF. For the CDR3, the DNA is TGTGCCACCGAGACTAGCGGGAGTTCAGATACGCAGTATTTT.

The rearrangement links TRBV3-1 to TRBJ1-5, with D unclear. CDR1 and CDR2 (germline): LGHDT, YNNKEL (reference sequence). CDR3 length: 14 amino acids. The V end was cut by 0 bases, the J end by 7 bases, with 10 bases between. The CDR3 region has the DNA TGTGCCAGCAGCCAAGACGCAGCAAGGCAGCCCCAGCATTTT. It codes for CASSQDAARQPQHF.

This clonotype was observed once. V gene TRBV20-1 combines with J gene TRBJ2-5; 7 bases agree with TRBD2. Germline trimming cut 7 bases from V and 3 bases from J; bases unmatched to any gene: 5. Germline CDR1 is DFQATT and CDR2 is SNEGSKA (reference sequence). This CDR3 has 12 amino acids. The CDR3 spells CSGSGLEETQYF. The CDR3 DNA reads as TGCAGTGGTAGCGGGTTAGAAGAGACCCAGTACTTC.

In this sample, this clonotype turned up once. The chain couples TRBV5-8 to TRBJ2-1, with TRBD1 matching 7 bases. Germline-derived CDR1 and CDR2 are SGHTS and YDEGEE. The V gene end was trimmed by 0 bases and the J gene end by 2 bases; junction bases not matched to a gene: 5. The CDR3 is made up of 16 amino acids. The CDR3 spells CASSLGTGQAYNEQFF. The DNA for the CDR3 is TGTGCCAGCAGCTTGGGGACCGGACAGGCCTACAATGAGCAGTTCTTC.